The next 16 T cell receptor beta chains were all read from a single sample in a study of T cells in Graves' hyperthyroidism and ophthalmopathy. Amplification of TCR beta CDR3 regions was performed using RNA transcripts as template. TCR CDR3 underwent first-round RT-PCR with the HTBI primer set. One entry per CDR3 protein results from TCRdb running MiXCR on the multiplex PCR reads. The profile shows about 350,000 distinct CDR3 sequences, around 14% of them singletons. The specimen sequenced was blood. The receptors were sampled from a young woman with Graves' hyperthyroidism.

Ten or more counts support this clonotype. The V and J genes are TRBV7-3 and TRBJ2-1; 8 bases are shared with TRBD2. Germline V gene lookup returns CDR1 SGHTA and CDR2 FQGTGA. This CDR3 contains 16 residues. Trimming took 1 base from V and 6 from J; bases not matched to a gene: 8. The CDR3, as DNA: TGTGCCAGCAGCTTAAATGCAGCGGGAGTATTCAATGAGCAGTTCTTC. Its protein is CASSLNAAGVFNEQFF. Complete variable domain (other parts from reference TRBV7-3 and TRBJ2-1): GAGVSQTPSNKVTEKGKYVELRCDPISGHTALYWYRQSLGQGPEFLIYFQGTGAADDSGLPNDRFFAVRPEGSVSTLKIQRTERGDSAVYLCASSLNAAGVFNEQFFGPGTRLTVL.

This clonotype was recorded many times. The genes are TRBV12-3 or TRBV12-4 and TRBJ1-5; possibly TRBD1 for D (5 bases). V was pared by 6 bases and J by 5 bases, with 17 bases between. The CDR3 is 15 amino acids. The CDR3 DNA follows: TGTGCCAGCAGACAAGGGGACTTGGTGGATCAGCCCCAGCATTTT. It translates to CASRQGDLVDQPQHF.

The gene calls are TRBV7-2 and TRBJ2-7; a possible D gene is TRBD1 (6 bases). The CDR3 spans 11 residues. Germline V gene sequence: CDR1 SGHTA, CDR2 FQGNSA. Between the trimmed V and J ends, which lost 10 bases and 7 bases, there was a span of 14 bases. CDR3 coding DNA: TGTGCCATTGGAGCAGGGGAGGAGCAGTACTTC. Its protein is CAIGAGEEQYF. The complete variable domain, with remaining parts taken from reference TRBV7-2 and TRBJ2-7, reads GAGVSQSPSNKVTEKGKDVELRCDPISGHTALYWYRQSLGQGLEFLIYFQGNSAPDKSGLPSDRFSAERTGGSVSTLTIQRTQQEDSAVYLCAIGAGEEQYFGPGTRLTVT.

The chain is built from TRBV6-1 and TRBJ2-2; 13 nucleotides line up with TRBD2. The V gene end was trimmed by 6 bases and the J gene end by 6 bases; junction bases not matched to a gene: 10. The CDR3 totals 17 residues. Germline assignment: CDR1 MNHNS and CDR2 SASEGT. The CDR3 coding sequence is TGTGCCAGCAGCCTCGGACTAGCGGGAGTGGGGGCCGGGGAGCTGTTTTTT. Its protein is CASSLGLAGVGAGELFF.

To note about this clonotype: Being one base from a much bigger clone, this may be a read error. This chain links TRBV7-2 with TRBJ2-7; TRBD2 matches at 16 bases. After removal of 7 bases from V and 4 bases from J, the junction contained 13 bases not matched to a gene. The CDR3 runs 18 residues. Germline values: CDR1 SGHTA, CDR2 FQGNSA. The CDR3 protein is CTSTIGRGLAGGLYEQYF. The DNA for the CDR3 is TGTACCAGCACCATCGGGCGGGGACTAGCGGGAGGGCTATACGAGCAGTACTTC.

This clonotype was counted only a few times. This sequence joins TRBV19 and TRBJ1-1, with no clear D. The CDR3 length is 15 residues. V lost 4 bases and J lost 1, with 13 bases in between. The germline CDR1 and CDR2 sequences are LNHDA and SQIVND (reference sequence). The DNA of the CDR3 is TGTGCCAGTAGTAGGGCGAAAGGAAGGAACACTGAAGCTTTCTTT. It specifies CASSRAKGRNTEAFF.

The J gene is TRBJ1-5, the V gene TRBV20-1; 9 bases agree with TRBD1. V dropped 0 bases and J dropped 4; count of bases not matched to a gene: 4. This CDR3 comprises 15 residues. Germline loops: CDR1 DFQATT, CDR2 SNEGSKA (reference sequence). CDR3 amino acids: CSAREPGQGNQPQHF. CDR3 coding DNA: TGCAGTGCTAGAGAACCGGGACAGGGAAATCAGCCCCAGCATTTT.

There are many counts of this clonotype. J is TRBJ2-7 and V is TRBV28; tentatively, D is TRBD1 (7 bases). CDR1 and CDR2 from the germline V gene are MDHEN and SYDVKM. V was cut by 6 bases and J by 1 base, with 13 bases left in between. The CDR3 has 14 amino acids. CDR3 coding DNA: TGTGCCAGCAGCCCATCAGGGGGGTCCTACGAGCAGTACTTC. Translation: CASSPSGGSYEQYF.

This clonotype was observed at least ten times. The chain links TRBV20-1 to TRBJ1-1, with 8 bases matching TRBD1. Germline values: CDR1 DFQATT, CDR2 SNEGSKA (reference sequence). The CDR3 sequence is 11 residues long. The V and J ends lost 7 bases and 6 bases, in that order; junction bases with no gene match: 4. The CDR3 region is CSVDRGSEAFF. DNA for the CDR3: TGCAGTGTCGACAGGGGCTCTGAAGCTTTCTTT.

J is TRBJ2-7 and V is TRBV11-1; weak D call: TRBD1 (6 bases). CDR1 is SGHAT, CDR2 FQDESV, per germline (reference sequence). The CDR3 sequence is 13 residues long. Trimming took off 2 bases at V and 5 bases at J, with 10 bases between the two ends. The CDR3 region is CASSLMGAHEQYF. The CDR3, as DNA: TGTGCCAGCAGCTTAATGGGGGCCCACGAGCAGTACTTC.

This clonotype was observed at least ten times. CDR3 loop: CASSYAQGQQETQYF. The CDR3 DNA sequence: TGTGCCAGCAGTTACGCACAGGGGCAGCAAGAGACCCAGTACTTC. The chain couples TRBV6-6 to TRBJ2-5, with 7 bases lining up with TRBD1. Losses at the gene ends were 2 bases for V and 2 bases for J; bases not matched to a gene: 5. The CDR3 loop spans 15 amino acids. Germline CDR1 MNHNY, CDR2 SVGAGI (reference sequence).

This clonotype has just a few counts. This chain uses TRBV20-1 with TRBJ2-3; 8 nucleotides align to TRBD2. This CDR3 region has 16 residues. The J segment lost 6 bases and the V segment lost 4 bases, leaving 15 bases of the junction unmatched. Germline CDR1 DFQATT, CDR2 SNEGSKA (reference sequence). CDR3 sequence (DNA): TGCAGTGCTACGCCTCCTGTACTAGCGGATATGGATACGCAGTATTTT. Amino acids: CSATPPVLADMDTQYF.

Ten or more counts support this clonotype. The chain has TRBV2 and TRBJ2-3, with a tentative D call TRBD2 (6 bases). Trimming removed 4 bases at V and 11 bases at J, with 10 bases between. The germline gives CDR1 SNHLY, CDR2 FYNNEI. The CDR3 is 11 residues long. The CDR3 here is CASSGRERQYF. CDR3 nucleotide sequence: TGTGCCAGCAGTGGGAGGGAGCGGCAGTATTTT.

The sample holds many counts of this clonotype. The chain recombines TRBV19 with TRBJ1-1, with 10 bases matching TRBD1. The CDR3 loop spans 16 amino acids. V lost 7 bases and J lost 8; bases outside the gene matches: 16. Per the germline V gene, CDR1 is LNHDA and CDR2 is SQIVND (reference sequence). The chain's CDR3 is CASNTYSGTGDAEAFF. In DNA, the CDR3 is TGTGCCAGTAATACCTACTCCGGGACAGGGGACGCCGAAGCTTTCTTT.

The table lists this clonotype with many counts. The CDR3 DNA is TGTGCCACCAGCGCCCGGGACAGGGGAAGTGAGACCCAGTACTTC. It translates to CATSARDRGSETQYF. The chain combines TRBV15 with TRBJ2-5; TRBD1 agrees at 10 bases. This CDR3 has 15 amino acids. J lost 5 bases, V lost 5 bases, and 8 bases had no gene match. The germline gives CDR1 LNHNV, CDR2 YYDKDF (reference sequence). The full variable domain, rest sourced from reference TRBV15 and TRBJ2-5, is DAMVIQNPRYQVTQFGKPVTLSCSQTLNHNVMYWYQQKSSQAPKLLFHYYDKDFNNEADTPDNFQSRRPNTSFCFLDIRSPGLGDTAMYLCATSARDRGSETQYFGPGTRLLVL.

This clonotype has only a few counts. The DNA of the CDR3 is TGTGCCAGCAGCTTAGAACAGGCGGTCTGGGGCATTGGCTACACCTTC. It codes for CASSLEQAVWGIGYTF. The chain recombines TRBV11-2 with TRBJ1-2, with D perhaps matching TRBD1 (5 bases). The CDR3 extends over 16 amino acids. Germline assignment: CDR1 SGHAT and CDR2 FQNNGV. Trimming removed 0 bases at V and 7 bases at J, with 18 bases between.